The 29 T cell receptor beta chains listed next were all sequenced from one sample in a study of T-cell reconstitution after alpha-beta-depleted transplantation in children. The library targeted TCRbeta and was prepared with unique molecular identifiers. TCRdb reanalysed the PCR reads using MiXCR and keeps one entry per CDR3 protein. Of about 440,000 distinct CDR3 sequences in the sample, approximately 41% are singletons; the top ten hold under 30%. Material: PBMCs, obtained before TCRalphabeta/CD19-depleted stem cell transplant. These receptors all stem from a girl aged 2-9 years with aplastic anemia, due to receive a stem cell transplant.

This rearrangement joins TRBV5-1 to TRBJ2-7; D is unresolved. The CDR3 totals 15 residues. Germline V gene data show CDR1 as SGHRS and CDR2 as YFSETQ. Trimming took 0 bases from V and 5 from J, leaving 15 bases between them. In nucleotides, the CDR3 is TGCGCCAGCAGCTTGGAAGGAAATGTGTGGGACGAGCAGTACTTC. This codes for CASSLEGNVWDEQYF.

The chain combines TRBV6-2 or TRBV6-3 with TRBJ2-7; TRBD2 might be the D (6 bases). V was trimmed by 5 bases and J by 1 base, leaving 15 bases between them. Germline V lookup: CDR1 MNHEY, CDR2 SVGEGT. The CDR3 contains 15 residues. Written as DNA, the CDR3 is TGTGCCAGCAGTCGCGGGACTTCCGATTCCTACGAGCAGTACTTC. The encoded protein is CASSRGTSDSYEQYF.

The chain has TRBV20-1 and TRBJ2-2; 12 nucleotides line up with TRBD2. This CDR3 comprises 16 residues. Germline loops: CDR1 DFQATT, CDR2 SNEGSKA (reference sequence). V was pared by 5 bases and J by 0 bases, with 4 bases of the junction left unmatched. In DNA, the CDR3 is TGCAGTGCTCCCAGACTAGCGGGGGCGAACACCGGGGAGCTGTTTTTT. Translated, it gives CSAPRLAGANTGELFF.

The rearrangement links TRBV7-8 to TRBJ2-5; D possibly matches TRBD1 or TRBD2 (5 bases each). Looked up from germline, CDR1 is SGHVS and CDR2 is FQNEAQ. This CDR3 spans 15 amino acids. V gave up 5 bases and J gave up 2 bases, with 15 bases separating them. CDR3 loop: CASSTSPGPQETQYF. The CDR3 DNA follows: TGTGCCAGCAGCACCTCACCGGGACCACAAGAGACCCAGTACTTC.

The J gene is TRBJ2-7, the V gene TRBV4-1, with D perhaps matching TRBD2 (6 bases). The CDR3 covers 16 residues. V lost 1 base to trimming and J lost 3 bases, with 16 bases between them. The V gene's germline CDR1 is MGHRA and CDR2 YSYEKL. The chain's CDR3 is CASSQGSRLDIYEQYF. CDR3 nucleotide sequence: TGCGCCAGCAGCCAAGGGTCGAGACTAGATATCTACGAGCAGTACTTC.

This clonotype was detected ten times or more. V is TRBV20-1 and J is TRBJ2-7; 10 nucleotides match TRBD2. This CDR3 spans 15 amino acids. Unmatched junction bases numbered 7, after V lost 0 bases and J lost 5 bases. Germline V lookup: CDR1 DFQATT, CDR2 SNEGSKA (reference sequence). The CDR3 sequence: CSARDTASGSHEQYF. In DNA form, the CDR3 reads TGCAGTGCTAGAGATACGGCTAGCGGGAGTCACGAGCAGTACTTC.

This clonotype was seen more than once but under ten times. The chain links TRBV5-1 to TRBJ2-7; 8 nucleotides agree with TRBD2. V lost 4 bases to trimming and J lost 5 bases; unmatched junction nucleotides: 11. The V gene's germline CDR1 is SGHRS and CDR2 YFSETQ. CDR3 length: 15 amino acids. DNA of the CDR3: TGCGCCAGCAGCCCGCAGGAAGCGGGAGCCAACGAGCAGTACTTC. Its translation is CASSPQEAGANEQYF. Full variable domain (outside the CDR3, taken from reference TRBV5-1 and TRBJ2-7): KAGVTQTPRYLIKTRGQQVTLSCSPISGHRSVSWYQQTPGQGLQFLFEYFSETQRNKGNFPGRFSGRQFSNSRSEMNVSTLELGDSALYLCASSPQEAGANEQYFGPGTRLTVT.

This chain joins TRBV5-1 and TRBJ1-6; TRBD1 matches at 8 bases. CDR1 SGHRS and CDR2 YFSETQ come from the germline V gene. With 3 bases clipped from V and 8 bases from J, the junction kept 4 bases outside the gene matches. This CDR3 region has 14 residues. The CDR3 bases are TGCGCCAGCAGCTCGACAGGGGAGGATTCACCCCTCCACTTT. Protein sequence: CASSSTGEDSPLHF.

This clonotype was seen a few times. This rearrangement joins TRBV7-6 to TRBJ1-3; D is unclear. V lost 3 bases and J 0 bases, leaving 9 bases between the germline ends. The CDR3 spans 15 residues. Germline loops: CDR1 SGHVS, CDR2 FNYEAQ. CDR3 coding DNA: TGTGCCAGCAGCTTCGGGTCTAGCTCTGGAAACACCATATATTTT. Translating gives CASSFGSSSGNTIYF.

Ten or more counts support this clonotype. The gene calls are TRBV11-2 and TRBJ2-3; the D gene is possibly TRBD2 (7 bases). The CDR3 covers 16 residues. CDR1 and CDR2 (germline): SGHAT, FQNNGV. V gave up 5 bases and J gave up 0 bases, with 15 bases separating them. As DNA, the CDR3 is TGTGCCAGCAGCAAAGGGGGGGCGAGAAGCACAGATACGCAGTATTTT. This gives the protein CASSKGGARSTDTQYF.

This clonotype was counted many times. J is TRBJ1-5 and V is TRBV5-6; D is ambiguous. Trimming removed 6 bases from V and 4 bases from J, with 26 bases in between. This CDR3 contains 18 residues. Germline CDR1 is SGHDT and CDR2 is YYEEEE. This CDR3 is CASNQGGLYGLLNQPQHF. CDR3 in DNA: TGTGCCAGCAATCAAGGAGGGCTCTATGGACTATTAAATCAGCCCCAGCATTTT.

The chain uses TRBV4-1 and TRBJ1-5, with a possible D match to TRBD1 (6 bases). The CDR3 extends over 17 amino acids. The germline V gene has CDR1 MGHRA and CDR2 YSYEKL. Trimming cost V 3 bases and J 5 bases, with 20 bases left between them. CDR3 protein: CASSHDGDGQSHQPQHF. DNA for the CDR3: TGCGCCAGCAGCCATGATGGGGATGGACAGAGTCATCAGCCCCAGCATTTT.

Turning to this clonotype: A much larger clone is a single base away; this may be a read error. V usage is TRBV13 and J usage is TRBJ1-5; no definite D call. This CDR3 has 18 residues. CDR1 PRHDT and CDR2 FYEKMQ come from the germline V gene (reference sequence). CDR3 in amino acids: CTSSLGFGRQYSNQPQHF. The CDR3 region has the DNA TGTACCAGCAGTTTAGGCTTCGGACGGCAGTATAGCAATCAGCCCCAGCATTTT. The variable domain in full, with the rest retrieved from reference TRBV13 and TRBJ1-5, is AAGVIQSPRHLIKEKRETATLKCYPIPRHDTVYWYQQGPGQDPQFLISFYEKMQSDKGSIPDRFSAQQFSDYHSELNMSSLELGDSALYFCTSSLGFGRQYSNQPQHFGDGTRLSIL.

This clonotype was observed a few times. The CDR3 DNA sequence: TGCGCCAGCAGCCTACAGGGGGCCGCCACTGAAGCTTTCTTT. As protein: CASSLQGAATEAFF. V is TRBV4-1 and J is TRBJ1-1; TRBD1 matches at 9 bases. The trim removed 4 bases at V and 4 bases at J, leaving 4 bases unmatched. Germline assignment: CDR1 MGHRA and CDR2 YSYEKL. This CDR3 region has 14 residues.

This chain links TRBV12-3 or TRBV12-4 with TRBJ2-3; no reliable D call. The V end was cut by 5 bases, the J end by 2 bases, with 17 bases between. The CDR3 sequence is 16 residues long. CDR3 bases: TGTGCCAGCAGTCTCCTAGTCCAGACAACCACAGATACGCAGTATTTT. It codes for CASSLLVQTTTDTQYF.

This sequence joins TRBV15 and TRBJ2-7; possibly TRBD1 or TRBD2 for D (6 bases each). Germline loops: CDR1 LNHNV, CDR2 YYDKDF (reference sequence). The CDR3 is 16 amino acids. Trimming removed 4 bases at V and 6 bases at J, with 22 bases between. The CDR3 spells CATSNAVGPGGFEQYF. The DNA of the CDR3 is TGTGCCACCAGCAATGCCGTTGGGCCCGGGGGCTTCGAGCAGTACTTC.

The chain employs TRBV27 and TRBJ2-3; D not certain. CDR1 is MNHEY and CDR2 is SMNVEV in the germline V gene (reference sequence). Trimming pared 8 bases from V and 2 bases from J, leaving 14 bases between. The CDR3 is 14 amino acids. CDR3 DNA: TGTGCCAGCGCCTTCCCCGCGGCCACAGATACGCAGTATTTT. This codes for CASAFPAATDTQYF.

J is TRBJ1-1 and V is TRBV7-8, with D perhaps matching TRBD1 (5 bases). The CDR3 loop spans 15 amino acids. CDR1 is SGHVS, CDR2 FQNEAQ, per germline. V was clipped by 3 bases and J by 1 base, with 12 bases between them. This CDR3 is CASSLAETANTEAFF. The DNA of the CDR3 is TGTGCCAGCAGCTTGGCCGAGACAGCGAACACTGAAGCTTTCTTT.

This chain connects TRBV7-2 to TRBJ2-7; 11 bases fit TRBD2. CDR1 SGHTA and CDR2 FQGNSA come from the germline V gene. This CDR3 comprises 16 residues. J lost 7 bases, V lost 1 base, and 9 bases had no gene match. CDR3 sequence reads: CASSLDGSGRAWEQYF. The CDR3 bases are TGTGCCAGCAGCTTAGATGGTAGCGGGAGGGCTTGGGAGCAGTACTTC.

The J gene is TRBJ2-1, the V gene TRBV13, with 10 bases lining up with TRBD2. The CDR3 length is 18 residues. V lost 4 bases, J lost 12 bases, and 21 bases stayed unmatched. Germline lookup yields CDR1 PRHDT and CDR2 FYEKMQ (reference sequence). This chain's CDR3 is CASSWVVPGLASNRGQFF. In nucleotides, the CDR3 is TGTGCCAGCAGCTGGGTTGTGCCGGGACTAGCGTCAAATAGGGGGCAGTTCTTC.

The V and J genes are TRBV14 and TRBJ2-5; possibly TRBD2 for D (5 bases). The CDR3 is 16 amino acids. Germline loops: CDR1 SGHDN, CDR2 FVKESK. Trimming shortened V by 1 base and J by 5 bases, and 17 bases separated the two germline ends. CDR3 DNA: TGTGCCAGCAGCCAAGGAGGCGCAGGTTCGGGGGAGACCCAGTACTTC. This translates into CASSQGGAGSGETQYF.

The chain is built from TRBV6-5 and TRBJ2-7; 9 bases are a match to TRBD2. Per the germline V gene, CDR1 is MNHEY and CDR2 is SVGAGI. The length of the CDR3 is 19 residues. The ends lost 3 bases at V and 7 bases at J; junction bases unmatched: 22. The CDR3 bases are TGTGCCAGCAGTTATACCCGGTCGACCCGATCTAGCGGGGTACGGGAGCAGTACTTC. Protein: CASSYTRSTRSSGVREQYF.

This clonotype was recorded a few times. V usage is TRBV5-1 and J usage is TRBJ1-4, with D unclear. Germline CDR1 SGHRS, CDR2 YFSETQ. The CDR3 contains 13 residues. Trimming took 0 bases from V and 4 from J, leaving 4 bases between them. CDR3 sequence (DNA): TGCGCCAGCAGCTTGGACCTTAATGAAAAACTGTTTTTT. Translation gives CASSLDLNEKLFF.

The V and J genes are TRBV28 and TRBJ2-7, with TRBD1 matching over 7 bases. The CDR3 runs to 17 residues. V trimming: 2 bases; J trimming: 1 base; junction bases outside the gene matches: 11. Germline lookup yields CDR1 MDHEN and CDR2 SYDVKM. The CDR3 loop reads CASSLQGGSSYSYEQYF. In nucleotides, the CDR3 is TGTGCCAGCAGTTTACAAGGGGGCTCAAGCTATTCCTACGAGCAGTACTTC.

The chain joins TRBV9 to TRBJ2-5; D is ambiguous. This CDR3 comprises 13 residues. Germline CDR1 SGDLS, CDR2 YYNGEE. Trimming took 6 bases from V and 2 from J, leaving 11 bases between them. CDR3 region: CASTSDKQETQYF. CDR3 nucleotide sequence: TGTGCCAGCACCTCTGACAAACAAGAGACCCAGTACTTC.

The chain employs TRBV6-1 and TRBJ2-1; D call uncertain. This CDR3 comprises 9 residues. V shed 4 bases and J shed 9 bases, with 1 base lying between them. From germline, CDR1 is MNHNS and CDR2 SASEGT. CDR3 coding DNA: TGTGCCAGCAGTGTTGAGCAGTTCTTC. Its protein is CASSVEQFF.

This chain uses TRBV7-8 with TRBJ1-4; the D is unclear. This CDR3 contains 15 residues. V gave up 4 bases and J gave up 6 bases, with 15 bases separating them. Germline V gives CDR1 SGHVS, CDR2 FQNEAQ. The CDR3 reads CASSSLAGLYEKLFF. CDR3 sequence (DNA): TGTGCCAGCAGCTCCCTCGCCGGGTTGTATGAAAAACTGTTTTTT.

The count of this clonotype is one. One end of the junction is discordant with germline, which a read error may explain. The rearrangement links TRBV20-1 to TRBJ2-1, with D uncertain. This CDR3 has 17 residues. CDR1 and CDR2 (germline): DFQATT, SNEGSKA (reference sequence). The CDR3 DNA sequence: TGCAGTCCTAGGGCAGAATCGAAGGGTTTTGGCTACAATGAGCAGTTCTTC. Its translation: CSPRAESKGFGYNEQFF.

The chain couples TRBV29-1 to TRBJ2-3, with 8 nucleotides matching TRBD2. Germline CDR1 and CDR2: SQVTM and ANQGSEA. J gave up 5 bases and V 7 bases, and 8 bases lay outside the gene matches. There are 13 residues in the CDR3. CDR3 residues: CSAPTAGGDTQYF. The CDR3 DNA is TGCAGCGCCCCCACGGCGGGAGGAGATACGCAGTATTTT.